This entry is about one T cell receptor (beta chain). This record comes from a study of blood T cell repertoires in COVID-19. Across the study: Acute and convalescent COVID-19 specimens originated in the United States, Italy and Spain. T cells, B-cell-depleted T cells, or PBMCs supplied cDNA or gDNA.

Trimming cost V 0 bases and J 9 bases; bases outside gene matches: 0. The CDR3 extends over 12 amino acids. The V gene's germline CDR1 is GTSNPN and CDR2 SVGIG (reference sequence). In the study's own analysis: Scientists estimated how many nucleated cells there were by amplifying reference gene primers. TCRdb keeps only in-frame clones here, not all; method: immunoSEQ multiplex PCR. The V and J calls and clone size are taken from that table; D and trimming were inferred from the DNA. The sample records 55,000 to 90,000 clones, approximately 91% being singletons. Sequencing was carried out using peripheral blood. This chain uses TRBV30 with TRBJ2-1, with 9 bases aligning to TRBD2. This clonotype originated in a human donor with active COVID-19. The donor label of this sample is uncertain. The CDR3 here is CAWSVLAGEQFF. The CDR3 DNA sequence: TGTGCCTGGAGTGTACTAGCGGGTGAGCAGTTCTTC. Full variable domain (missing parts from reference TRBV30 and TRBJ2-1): SQTIHQWPATLVQPVGSPLSLECTVEGTSNPNLYWYRQAAGRGLQLLFYSVGIGQISSEVPQNLSASRPQDRQFILSSKKLLLSDSGFYLCAWSVLAGEQFFGPGTRLTVL.